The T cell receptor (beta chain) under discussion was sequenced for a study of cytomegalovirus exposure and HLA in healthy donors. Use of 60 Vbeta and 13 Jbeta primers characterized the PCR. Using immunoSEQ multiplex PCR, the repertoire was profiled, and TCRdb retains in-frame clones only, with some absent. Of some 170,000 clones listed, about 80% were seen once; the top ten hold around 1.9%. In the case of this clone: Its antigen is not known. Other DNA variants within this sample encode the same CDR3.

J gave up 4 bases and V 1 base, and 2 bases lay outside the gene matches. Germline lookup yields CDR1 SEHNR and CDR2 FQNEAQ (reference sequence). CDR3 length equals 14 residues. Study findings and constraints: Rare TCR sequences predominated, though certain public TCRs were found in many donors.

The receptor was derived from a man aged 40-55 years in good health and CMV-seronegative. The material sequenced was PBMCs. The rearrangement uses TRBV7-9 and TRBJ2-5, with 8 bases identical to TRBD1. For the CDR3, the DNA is TGTGCCAGCAGCTTAGGGACAGGGAGAGAGACCCAGTACTTC. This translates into CASSLGTGRETQYF.